Shown below are 21 T cell receptor beta chains from a single sample sequenced in a study of T-cell memory formation after mild COVID-19. TCRdb recomputed calls from the 5' RACE reads with MiXCR, one row per CDR3 protein. The table records about 190,000 distinct CDR3 sequences, around 20% of them present only once. Sequenced sample: PBMCs or a T cell subset sorted from them (not recorded which). These receptors were collected from an adult woman who had mild COVID-19 (a few samples of this study predate the infection). Cell type and time point are not known.

Note on this clonotype: A clone one base away is much larger, so this may be a read error. The chain employs TRBV5-1 and TRBJ2-4, with D hard to call. Trimming left V 0 bases short and J 4 bases short, with 8 bases between. The CDR3 runs 14 residues. CDR1 and CDR2 (germline): SGHRS, YFSETQ. CDR3 nucleotides: TGCGCCAGCAGCTTGGATCTTATGAAAAACATTCAGTACTTC. Translating gives CASSLDLMKNIQYF.

V usage is TRBV7-3 and J usage is TRBJ2-7; no clear D. The V end lost 4 bases, the J end lost 3 bases, and 10 bases lay between the germline ends. The CDR3 runs to 13 residues. From germline, CDR1 is SGHTA and CDR2 FQGTGA. The CDR3 protein is CASSSQPGYEQYF. CDR3 DNA sequence: TGTGCCAGCAGCTCCCAACCTGGCTACGAGCAGTACTTC.

Points on this clonotype: Because it lacks the conserved phenylalanine or tryptophan at the end, this CDR3 is likely a read error. This rearrangement joins TRBV7-8 to TRBJ2-7; 10 nucleotides match TRBD1. With V trimmed by 7 bases and J by 6 bases, 15 bases remained unmatched. The CDR3 is 16 residues long. CDR1 and CDR2 from the germline V gene are SGHVS and FQNEAQ. DNA for the CDR3: TGTGCCAGCACCGAACTAACCGGGACAGGGGCCTTCGAGCAGTACTTA. This sequence encodes CASTELTGTGAFEQYL.

This chain uses TRBV18 with TRBJ2-3; D is undetermined. Germline V gene lookup returns CDR1 KGHSH and CDR2 LQKENI. The CDR3 is 14 residues long. Trimming took off 2 bases at V and 6 bases at J, with 12 bases between the two ends. The DNA of the CDR3 is TGTGCCAGCTCACCAGTGGCCCGGACGGATACGCAGTATTTT. The encoded protein is CASSPVARTDTQYF. Filled out from reference TRBV18 and TRBJ2-3, the complete variable domain reads NAGVMQNPRHLVRRRGQEARLRCSPMKGHSHVYWYRQLPEEGLKFMVYLQKENIIDESGMPKERFSAEFPKEGPSILRIQQVVRGDSAAYFCASSPVARTDTQYFGPGTRLTVL.

This clonotype was detected many times. The gene calls are TRBV29-1 and TRBJ1-4; the D is unclear. The V gene lost 4 bases and the J gene lost 7 bases, with 10 bases spanning the gap. CDR3 length: 12 residues. CDR1 and CDR2 from the germline V gene are SQVTM and ANQGSEA. As DNA, the CDR3 is TGCAGCGTTGGGGTGAAGGGTGAAAAACTGTTTTTT. Amino acids: CSVGVKGEKLFF.

This clonotype was found a few times. The chain joins TRBV2 to TRBJ1-4; 8 nucleotides line up with TRBD1. Germline values: CDR1 SNHLY, CDR2 FYNNEI. The V segment lost 2 bases and the J segment 9 bases; nucleotides outside the gene matches: 8. The CDR3 sequence is 15 residues long. The DNA for the CDR3 is TGTGCCAGCAGTGAACGCGGGACAGGTTCAAAAAAACTGTTTTTT. It yields the protein CASSERGTGSKKLFF.

Only a few counts were recorded for this clonotype. The chain is built from TRBV29-1 and TRBJ1-1, with 8 bases lining up with TRBD1. Trimming at V came to 7 bases and at J to 0 bases, leaving 10 bases not matched to a gene. The CDR3 is 15 amino acids. The germline V gene has CDR1 SQVTM and CDR2 ANQGSEA. CDR3 coding DNA: TGCAGCGCCAGGACAGGGTTCGTCATGAACACTGAAGCTTTCTTT. It yields the protein CSARTGFVMNTEAFF.

Many counts were recorded for this clonotype. V and J are TRBV4-2 and TRBJ2-1; TRBD1 or TRBD2 may be the D gene (5 bases each). The CDR3 is made up of 12 amino acids. Per the germline V gene, CDR1 is LGHNA and CDR2 is YNFKEQ. V was cut by 3 bases and J by 7 bases, with 7 bases left in between. CDR3 sequence: CASSHWGNEQFF. The CDR3 region has the DNA TGTGCCAGCAGCCACTGGGGGAATGAGCAGTTCTTC.

This sequence joins TRBV24-1 and TRBJ2-5; 8 nucleotides line up with TRBD2. The CDR3 length is 16 residues. The trim removed 3 bases at V and 3 bases at J, leaving 8 bases unmatched. Germline assignment: CDR1 KGHDR and CDR2 SFDVKD. CDR3 protein: CATSDKLRGGKETQYF. CDR3 bases: TGTGCCACCAGTGATAAACTCCGGGGGGGGAAAGAGACCCAGTACTTC.

This clonotype has only a few counts. The V call is TRBV18, the J call TRBJ2-5; D unclear. This CDR3 comprises 14 residues. Germline CDR1 KGHSH, CDR2 LQKENI. V shed 5 bases and J shed 4 bases, with 14 bases lying between them. As DNA, the CDR3 is TGTGCCAGCTCATACCCGGGCCTGGGAGAGACCCAGTACTTC. Its protein product is CASSYPGLGETQYF.

The J gene is TRBJ2-7, the V gene TRBV11-2; D remains unclear. This CDR3 has 11 amino acids. The V gene's germline CDR1 is SGHAT and CDR2 FQNNGV. Trimming left V 5 bases short and J 7 bases short, with 9 bases between. CDR3 loop: CASSAHQEQYF. In nucleotides, the CDR3 is TGTGCCAGCAGCGCCCACCAGGAGCAGTACTTC.

This clonotype was seen a handful of times. This rearrangement joins TRBV12-3 or TRBV12-4 to TRBJ1-1; 11 bases fit TRBD1. The V gene end was trimmed by 2 bases and the J gene end by 3 bases; junction bases not matched to a gene: 5. The CDR3 has 16 residues. DNA of the CDR3: TGTGCCAGCAGTTTACTCCTGGGACAGGGGGACACTGAAGCTTTCTTT. Translation gives CASSLLLGQGDTEAFF.

This clonotype was recorded a few times. The chain links TRBV7-9 to TRBJ2-1; 7 bases align to TRBD2. Germline values: CDR1 SEHNR, CDR2 FQNEAQ (reference sequence). This CDR3 spans 17 amino acids. Unmatched junction bases numbered 21, after V lost 4 bases and J lost 12 bases. Written as DNA, the CDR3 is TGTGCCAGCAGCTCCCCCGGTAGGGGAGGGCCCTTGGACGGGCAGTTCTTC. Encoded protein: CASSSPGRGGPLDGQFF. Supplemented by reference TRBV7-9 and TRBJ2-1, the full variable domain reads DTGVSQNPRHKITKRGQNVTFRCDPISEHNRLYWYRQTLGQGPEFLTYFQNEAQLEKSRLLSDRFSAERPKGSFSTLEIQRTEQGDSAMYLCASSSPGRGGPLDGQFFGPGTRLTVL.

This clonotype was found a few times. The V and J genes are TRBV5-1 and TRBJ2-3; a weak D match, TRBD2 (5 bases). CDR1 is SGHRS, CDR2 YFSETQ, per germline. This CDR3 comprises 14 residues. V gave up 4 bases and J gave up 4 bases, with 13 bases separating them. DNA for the CDR3: TGCGCCAGCAGCCCGGGGTCCGTGGCAGATACGCAGTATTTT. Translation: CASSPGSVADTQYF. Based on the CDR3 plus reference TRBV5-1 and TRBJ2-3, the full variable domain is KAGVTQTPRYLIKTRGQQVTLSCSPISGHRSVSWYQQTPGQGLQFLFEYFSETQRNKGNFPGRFSGRQFSNSRSEMNVSTLELGDSALYLCASSPGSVADTQYFGPGTRLTVL.

The rearrangement links TRBV5-1 to TRBJ1-1, with D possibly TRBD1 on 5 matching bases. V gave up 5 bases and J gave up 1 base, with 9 bases separating them. Germline V gene lookup returns CDR1 SGHRS and CDR2 YFSETQ. CDR3 length equals 13 residues. The CDR3 is CASRYGQNTEAFF. Written as DNA, the CDR3 is TGCGCCAGCAGATATGGACAGAACACTGAAGCTTTCTTT.

This rearrangement joins TRBV7-9 to TRBJ2-7; D ambiguous. The germline gives CDR1 SEHNR, CDR2 FQNEAQ (reference sequence). V gave up 8 bases and J gave up 7 bases, with 9 bases separating them. The CDR3 totals 10 residues. The CDR3 DNA reads TGTGCCAGCGGGGTCAGAGAGCAGTACTTC. Protein product: CASGVREQYF.

In this sample, this clonotype turned up a few times. This rearrangement joins TRBV2 to TRBJ1-6, with no clear D. Germline CDR1 is SNHLY and CDR2 is FYNNEI. V lost 6 bases to trimming and J lost 10 bases, with 13 bases between them. The CDR3 extends over 13 amino acids. The CDR3 DNA sequence: TGTGCCAGCAGAGACCACGGGGAGTCACCCCTCCACTTT. Translated, it gives CASRDHGESPLHF.

This clonotype was seen ten or more times. The CDR3 region has the DNA TGTGCCAGCAGCTTAGCGGGGGGATACGAGCAGTACTTC. Translated, it gives CASSLAGGYEQYF. The chain is built from TRBV7-9 and TRBJ2-7, with D maybe TRBD2 (6 bases). Germline-derived CDR1 and CDR2 are SEHNR and FQNEAQ (reference sequence). CDR3 length: 13 residues. Trimming pared 0 bases from V and 4 bases from J, leaving 7 bases between.

The rearrangement links TRBV6-5 to TRBJ1-1, with a tentative D call TRBD1 (5 bases). Between the trimmed V and J ends, which lost 7 bases and 0 bases, there was a span of 15 bases. The germline V gene encodes CDR1 MNHEY and CDR2 SVGAGI. This CDR3 is 15 amino acids long. Here the CDR3 reads CASTKTGTVNTEAFF. The CDR3 region has the DNA TGTGCCAGCACTAAAACTGGGACGGTGAACACTGAAGCTTTCTTT.

This clonotype was counted between two and nine times. The chain carries TRBV6-2 or TRBV6-3 and TRBJ2-7, with D uncertain. The germline gives CDR1 MNHEY, CDR2 SVGEGT. The V and J ends lost 6 bases and 4 bases respectively, with 13 bases between them. CDR3 length: 13 residues. CDR3 loop: CASSLLGWYEQYF. In DNA form, the CDR3 reads TGTGCCAGCAGCCTACTCGGGTGGTACGAGCAGTACTTC.

In this sample, this clonotype turned up a few times. The gene calls are TRBV5-4 and TRBJ2-7; D is undetermined. Trimming removed 0 bases at V and 3 bases at J, with 13 bases between. Germline V CDR1 and CDR2: SGHNT, YYREEE (reference sequence). The CDR3 runs to 15 residues. CDR3 DNA: TGTGCCAGCAGCTTGGGGCCCGGGTTCGACTACGAGCAGTACTTC. It codes for CASSLGPGFDYEQYF.